This T cell receptor (beta chain) was sequenced in a study of T cells in Graves' hyperthyroidism and ophthalmopathy. Germline CDR1 and CDR2: SGHRS and YFSETQ. With 1 base removed from V and 7 bases from J, the gap between germline ends came to 6 bases. The CDR3 extends over 13 amino acids. The study left out patients who had uncontrolled infection, other autoimmune disease, pregnancy or lactation. Diagnoses used clinical symptoms, serum thyroxine and TRAb, thyroid ultrasound and orbital computed tomography. The investigators amplified TCR beta CDR3 regions from RNA transcripts. Using the HTBI primer set, a first-round RT-PCR was run on the TCR CDR3. Using its own MiXCR run on the multiplex PCR reads, TCRdb lists one record per CDR3 protein. The repertoire holds approximately 510,000 distinct CDR3 sequences, with 46% as singletons. This clonotype was found many times. Its antigen is not known. Study-wide findings and caveats: Blood held most thyroid clonotypes expanded above 0.001 frequency.

The J gene is TRBJ1-6, the V gene TRBV5-1; no clear D gene. The sequence was collected from an adult woman with Graves' disease, either hyperthyroidism or ophthalmopathy (not recorded which). Sequenced: peripheral blood or thyroid tissue (not recorded which). The CDR3: CASSLRENSPLHF. The CDR3 nucleotides read TGCGCCAGCAGCTTGAGGGAGAATTCACCCCTCCACTTT.